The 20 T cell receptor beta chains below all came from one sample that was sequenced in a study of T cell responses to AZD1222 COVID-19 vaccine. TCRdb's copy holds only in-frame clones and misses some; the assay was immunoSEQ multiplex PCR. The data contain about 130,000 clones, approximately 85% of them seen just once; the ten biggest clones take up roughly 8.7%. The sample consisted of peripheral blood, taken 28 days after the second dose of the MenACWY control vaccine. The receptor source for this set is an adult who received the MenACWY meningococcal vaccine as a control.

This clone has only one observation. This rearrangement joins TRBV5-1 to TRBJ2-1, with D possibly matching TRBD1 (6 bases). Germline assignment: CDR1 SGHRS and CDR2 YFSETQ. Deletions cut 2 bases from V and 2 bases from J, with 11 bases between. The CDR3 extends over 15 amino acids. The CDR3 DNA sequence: TGCGCCAGCAGCTTACGGGACACACCCTACAATGAGCAGTTCTTC. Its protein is CASSLRDTPYNEQFF.

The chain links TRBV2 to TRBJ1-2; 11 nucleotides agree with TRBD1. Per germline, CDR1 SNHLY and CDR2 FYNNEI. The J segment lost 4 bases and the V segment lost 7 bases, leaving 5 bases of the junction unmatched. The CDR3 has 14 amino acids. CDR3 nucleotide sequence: TGTGCCAGCACCGGGACAGGGGGGGGCTATGGCTACACCTTC. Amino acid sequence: CASTGTGGGYGYTF.

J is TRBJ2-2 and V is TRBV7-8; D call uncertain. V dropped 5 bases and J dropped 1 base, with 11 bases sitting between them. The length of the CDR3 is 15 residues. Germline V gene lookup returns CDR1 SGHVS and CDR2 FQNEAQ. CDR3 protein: CASSPVAGNTGELFF. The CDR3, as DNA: TGTGCCAGCAGCCCGGTTGCCGGGAACACCGGGGAGCTGTTTTTT.

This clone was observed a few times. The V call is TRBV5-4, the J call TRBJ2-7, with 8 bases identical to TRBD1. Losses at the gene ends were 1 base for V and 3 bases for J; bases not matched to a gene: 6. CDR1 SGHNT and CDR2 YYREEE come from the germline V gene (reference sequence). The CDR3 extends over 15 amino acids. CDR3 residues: CASSLWTGTLYEQYF. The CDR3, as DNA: TGTGCCAGCAGCTTGTGGACAGGGACCCTCTACGAGCAGTACTTC.

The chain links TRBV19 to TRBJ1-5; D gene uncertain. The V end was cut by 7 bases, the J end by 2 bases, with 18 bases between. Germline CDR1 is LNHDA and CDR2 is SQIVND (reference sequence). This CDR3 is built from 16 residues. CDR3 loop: CASTPGLGGRNQPQHF. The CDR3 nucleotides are TGTGCCAGTACCCCTGGGTTGGGAGGTCGCAATCAGCCCCAGCATTTT.

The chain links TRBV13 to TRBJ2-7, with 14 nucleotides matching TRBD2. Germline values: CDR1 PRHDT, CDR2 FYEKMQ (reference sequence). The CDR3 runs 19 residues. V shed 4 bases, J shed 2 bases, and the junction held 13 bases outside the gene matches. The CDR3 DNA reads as TGTGCCAGCAGCTCCGGTGGGGGACTAGCGGGAGTTAGGACCTACGAGCAGTACTTC. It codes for CASSSGGGLAGVRTYEQYF. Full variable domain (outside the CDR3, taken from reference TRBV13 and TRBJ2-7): AAGVIQSPRHLIKEKRETATLKCYPIPRHDTVYWYQQGPGQDPQFLISFYEKMQSDKGSIPDRFSAQQFSDYHSELNMSSLELGDSALYFCASSSGGGLAGVRTYEQYFGPGTRLTVT.

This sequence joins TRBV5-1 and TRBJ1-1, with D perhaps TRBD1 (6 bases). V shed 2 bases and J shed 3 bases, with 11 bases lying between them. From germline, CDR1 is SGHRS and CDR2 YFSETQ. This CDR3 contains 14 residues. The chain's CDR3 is CASSLTGRDTEAFF. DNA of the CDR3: TGCGCCAGCAGCTTAACAGGGCGGGACACTGAAGCTTTCTTT.

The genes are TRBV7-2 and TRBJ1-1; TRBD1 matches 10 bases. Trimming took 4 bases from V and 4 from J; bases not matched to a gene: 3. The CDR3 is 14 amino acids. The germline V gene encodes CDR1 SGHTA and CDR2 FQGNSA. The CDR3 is CASSSWTGGTEAFF. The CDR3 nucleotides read TGTGCCAGCAGCTCATGGACAGGGGGCACTGAAGCTTTCTTT.

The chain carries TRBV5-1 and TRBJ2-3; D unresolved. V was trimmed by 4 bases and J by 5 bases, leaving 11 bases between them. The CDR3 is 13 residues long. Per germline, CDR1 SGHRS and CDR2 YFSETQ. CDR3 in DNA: TGCGCCAGCAGCGACCTCGATGGAGATACGCAGTATTTT. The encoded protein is CASSDLDGDTQYF. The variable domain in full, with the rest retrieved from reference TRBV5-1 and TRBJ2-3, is KAGVTQTPRYLIKTRGQQVTLSCSPISGHRSVSWYQQTPGQGLQFLFEYFSETQRNKGNFPGRFSGRQFSNSRSEMNVSTLELGDSALYLCASSDLDGDTQYFGPGTRLTVL.

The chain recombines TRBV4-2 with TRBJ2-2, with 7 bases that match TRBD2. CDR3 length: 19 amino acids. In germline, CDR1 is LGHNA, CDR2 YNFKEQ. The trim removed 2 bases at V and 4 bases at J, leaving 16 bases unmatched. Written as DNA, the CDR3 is TGTGCCAGCAGCCAAATGCCGAGACTAGCTTTGGTACCCACCGGGGAGCTGTTTTTT. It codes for CASSQMPRLALVPTGELFF.

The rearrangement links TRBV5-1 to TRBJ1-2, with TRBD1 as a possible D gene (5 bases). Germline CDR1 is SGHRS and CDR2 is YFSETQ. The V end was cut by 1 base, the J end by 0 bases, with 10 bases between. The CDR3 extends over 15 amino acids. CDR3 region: CASSLPQGSNYGYTF. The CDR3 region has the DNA TGCGCCAGCAGCTTGCCTCAGGGATCTAACTATGGCTACACCTTC.

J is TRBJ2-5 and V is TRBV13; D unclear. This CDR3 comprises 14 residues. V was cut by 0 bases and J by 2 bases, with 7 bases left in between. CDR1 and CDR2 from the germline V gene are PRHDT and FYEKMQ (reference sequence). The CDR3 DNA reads TGTGCCAGCAGCTTAGGTACCCGACAAGAGACCCAGTACTTC. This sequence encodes CASSLGTRQETQYF.

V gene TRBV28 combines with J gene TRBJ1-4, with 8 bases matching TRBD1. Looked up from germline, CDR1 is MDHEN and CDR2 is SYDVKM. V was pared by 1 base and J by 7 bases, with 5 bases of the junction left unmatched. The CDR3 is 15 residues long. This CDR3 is CASSLLAGGSEKLFF. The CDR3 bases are TGTGCCAGCAGTTTATTGGCAGGGGGCAGTGAAAAACTGTTTTTT.

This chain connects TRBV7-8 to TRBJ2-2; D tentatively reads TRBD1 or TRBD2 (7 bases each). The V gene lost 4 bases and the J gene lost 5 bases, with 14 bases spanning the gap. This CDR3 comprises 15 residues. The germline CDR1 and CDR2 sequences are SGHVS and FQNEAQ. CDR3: CASSWEGARTGELFF. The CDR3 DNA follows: TGTGCCAGCAGCTGGGAGGGGGCGCGGACCGGGGAGCTGTTTTTT. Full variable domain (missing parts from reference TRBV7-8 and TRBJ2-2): GAGVSQSPRYKVAKRGQDVALRCDPISGHVSLFWYQQALGQGPEFLTYFQNEAQLDKSGLPSDRFFAERPEGSVSTLKIQRTQQEDSAVYLCASSWEGARTGELFFGEGSRLTVL.

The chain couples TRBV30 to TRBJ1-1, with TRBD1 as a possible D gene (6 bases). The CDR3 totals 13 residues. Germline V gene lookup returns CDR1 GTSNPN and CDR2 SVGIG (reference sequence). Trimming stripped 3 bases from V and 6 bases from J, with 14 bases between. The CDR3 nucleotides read TGTGCCTGGAGGGACACAGGGACCTCTGAAGCTTTCTTT. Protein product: CAWRDTGTSEAFF.

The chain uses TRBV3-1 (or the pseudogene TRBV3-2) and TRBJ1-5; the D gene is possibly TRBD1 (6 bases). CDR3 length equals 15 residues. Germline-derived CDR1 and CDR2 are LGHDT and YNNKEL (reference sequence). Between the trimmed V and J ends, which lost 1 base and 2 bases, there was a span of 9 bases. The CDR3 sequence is CASSQARQGNQPQHF. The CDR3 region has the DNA TGTGCCAGCAGCCAAGCGAGACAGGGCAATCAGCCCCAGCATTTT.

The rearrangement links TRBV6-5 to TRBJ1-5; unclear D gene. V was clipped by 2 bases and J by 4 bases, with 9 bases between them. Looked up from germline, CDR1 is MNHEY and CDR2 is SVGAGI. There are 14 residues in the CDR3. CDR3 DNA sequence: TGTGCCAGCAGTTACAGGGTCGGTAATCAGCCCCAGCATTTT. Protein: CASSYRVGNQPQHF.

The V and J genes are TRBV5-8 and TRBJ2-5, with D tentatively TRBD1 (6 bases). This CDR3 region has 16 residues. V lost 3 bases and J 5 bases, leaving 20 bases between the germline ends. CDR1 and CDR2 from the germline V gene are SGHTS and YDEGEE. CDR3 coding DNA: TGTGCCAGCAGCTCTGTGGGCTGGGGGCCCTGGGAGACCCAGTACTTC. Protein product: CASSSVGWGPWETQYF.

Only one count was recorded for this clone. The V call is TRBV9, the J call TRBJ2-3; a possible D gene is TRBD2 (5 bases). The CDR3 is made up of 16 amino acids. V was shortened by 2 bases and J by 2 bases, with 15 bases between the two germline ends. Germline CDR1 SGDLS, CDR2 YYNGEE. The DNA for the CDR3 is TGTGCCAGCAGCGTCGGGGTTAGCGCTGTCACAGATACGCAGTATTTT. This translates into CASSVGVSAVTDTQYF.

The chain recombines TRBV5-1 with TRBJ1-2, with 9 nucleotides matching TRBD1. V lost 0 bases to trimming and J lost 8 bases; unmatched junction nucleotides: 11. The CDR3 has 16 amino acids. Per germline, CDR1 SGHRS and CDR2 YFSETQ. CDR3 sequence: CASSLEIGTGGDGYTF. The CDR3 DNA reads TGCGCCAGCAGCTTGGAGATCGGTACAGGGGGCGACGGCTACACCTTC.